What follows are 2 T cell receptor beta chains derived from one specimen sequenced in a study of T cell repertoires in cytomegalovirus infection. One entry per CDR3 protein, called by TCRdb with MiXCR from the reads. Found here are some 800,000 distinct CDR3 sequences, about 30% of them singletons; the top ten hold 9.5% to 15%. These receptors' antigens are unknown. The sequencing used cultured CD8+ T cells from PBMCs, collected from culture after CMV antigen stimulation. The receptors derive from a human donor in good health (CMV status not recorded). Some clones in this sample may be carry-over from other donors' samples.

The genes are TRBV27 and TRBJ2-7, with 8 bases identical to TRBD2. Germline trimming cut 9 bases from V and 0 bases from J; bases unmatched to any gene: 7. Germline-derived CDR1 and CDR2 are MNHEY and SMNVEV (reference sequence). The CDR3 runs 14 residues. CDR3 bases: TGTGCCAGTGGTACGGGGGGGCTCTCCTACGAGCAGTACTTC. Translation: CASGTGGLSYEQYF.

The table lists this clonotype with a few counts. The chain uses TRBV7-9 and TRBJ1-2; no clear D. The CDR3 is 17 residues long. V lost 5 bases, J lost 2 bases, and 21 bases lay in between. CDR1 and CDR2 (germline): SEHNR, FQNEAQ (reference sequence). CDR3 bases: TGTGCCAGCAGCCCTACAATTGCAGTAGCGAAGAACTATGGCTACACCTTC. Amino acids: CASSPTIAVAKNYGYTF.